Shown below are 6 T cell receptor beta chains from a single sample sequenced in a study of technical replicates of blood from several donors. Some clones are missing from TCRdb's copy, which holds only in-frame ones; the method was immunoSEQ multiplex PCR. The data show fewer than 80,000 clones, with 65% to 90% seen just once and around 4.8% held by the top ten. The sequenced sample was PBMCs. Source of these receptors: a human donor in good health. Some clones in this sample may be carry-over from other donors' samples.

The V and J genes are TRBV4-3 and TRBJ2-3; 7 bases line up with TRBD2. Germline values: CDR1 LGHNA, CDR2 YSLEER. After removal of 0 bases from V and 6 bases from J, the junction contained 3 bases not matched to a gene. This CDR3 contains 14 residues. The CDR3, as DNA: TGCGCCAGCAGCCAAGATCTAGCGGAGGATACGCAGTATTTT. Encoded protein: CASSQDLAEDTQYF.

This clone has only one observation. The chain couples TRBV7-9 to TRBJ1-4; 7 nucleotides align to TRBD1. Germline lookup yields CDR1 SEHNR and CDR2 FQNEAQ (reference sequence). V gave up 6 bases and J gave up 3 bases; unmatched junction bases: 4. The CDR3 length is 14 residues. The CDR3 DNA follows: TGTGCCAGCAGACTGGGGACAGCTAATGAAAAACTGTTTTTT. It yields the protein CASRLGTANEKLFF.

This CDR3 is CASSTSGNYEQYF. The CDR3 nucleotides are TGTGCCAGTTCGACTAGCGGGAACTACGAGCAGTACTTC. The rearrangement links TRBV7-2 to TRBJ2-7; TRBD2 agrees at 11 bases. CDR3 length equals 13 residues. Germline values: CDR1 SGHTA, CDR2 FQGNSA. V lost 9 bases and J lost 3; bases outside the gene matches: 4.

The chain is built from TRBV7-9 and TRBJ2-1; possible D gene TRBD2, 5 bases. Between the trimmed V and J ends, which lost 2 bases and 0 bases, there was a span of 14 bases. The CDR3 covers 17 residues. CDR1 is SEHNR, CDR2 FQNEAQ, per germline (reference sequence). CDR3 coding DNA: TGTGCCAGCAGCTTATCTCTGGGAGCGAGCTCCTACAATGAGCAGTTCTTC. It is translated as CASSLSLGASSYNEQFF.

The chain links TRBV10-3 to TRBJ1-1, with TRBD1 as a possible D gene (5 bases). The germline V and J ends were trimmed by 4 bases and 0 bases, with 9 bases remaining between them. The CDR3 is 14 amino acids. Germline CDR1 reads ENHRY; CDR2 reads SYGVKD. The CDR3 reads CAISAGHVNTEAFF. CDR3 sequence (DNA): TGTGCCATCAGTGCAGGACATGTGAACACTGAAGCTTTCTTT.

The chain joins TRBV11-2 to TRBJ2-3, with D tentatively TRBD2 (5 bases). Germline-derived CDR1 and CDR2 are SGHAT and FQNNGV. V was clipped by 3 bases and J by 0 bases, with 10 bases between them. The CDR3 loop spans 15 amino acids. CDR3 amino acids: CASSFSGSSTDTQYF. The DNA for the CDR3 is TGTGCCAGCAGCTTCAGCGGTTCTAGCACAGATACGCAGTATTTT.